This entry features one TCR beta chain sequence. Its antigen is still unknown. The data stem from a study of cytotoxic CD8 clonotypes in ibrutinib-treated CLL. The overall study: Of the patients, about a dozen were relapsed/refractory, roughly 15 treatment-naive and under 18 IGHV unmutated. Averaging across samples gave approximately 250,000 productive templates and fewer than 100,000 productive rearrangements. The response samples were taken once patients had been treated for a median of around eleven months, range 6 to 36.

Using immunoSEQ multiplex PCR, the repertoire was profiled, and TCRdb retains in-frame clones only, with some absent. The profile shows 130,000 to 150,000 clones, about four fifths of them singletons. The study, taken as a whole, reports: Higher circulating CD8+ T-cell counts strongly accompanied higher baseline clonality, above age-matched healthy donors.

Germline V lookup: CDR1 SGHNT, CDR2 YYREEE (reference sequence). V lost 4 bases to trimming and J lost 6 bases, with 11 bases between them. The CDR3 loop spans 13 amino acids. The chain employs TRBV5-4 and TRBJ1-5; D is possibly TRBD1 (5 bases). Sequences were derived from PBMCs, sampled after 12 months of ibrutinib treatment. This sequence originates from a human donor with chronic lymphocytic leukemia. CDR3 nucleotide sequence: TGTGCCAGCAGCCAGCAGGGTTTTCAGCCCCAGCATTTT. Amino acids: CASSQQGFQPQHF.